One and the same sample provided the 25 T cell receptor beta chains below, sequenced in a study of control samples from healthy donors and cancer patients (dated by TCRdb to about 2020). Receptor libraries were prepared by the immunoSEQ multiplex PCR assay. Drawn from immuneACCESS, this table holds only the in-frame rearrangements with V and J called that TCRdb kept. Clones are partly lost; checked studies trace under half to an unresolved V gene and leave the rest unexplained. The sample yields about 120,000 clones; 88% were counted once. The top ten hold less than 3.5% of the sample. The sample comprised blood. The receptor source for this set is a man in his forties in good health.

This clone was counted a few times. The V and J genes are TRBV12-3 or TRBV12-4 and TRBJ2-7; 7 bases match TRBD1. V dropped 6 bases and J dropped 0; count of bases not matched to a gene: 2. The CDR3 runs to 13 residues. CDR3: CASRAGGSYEQYF. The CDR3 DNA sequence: TGTGCCAGCAGGGCAGGGGGCTCCTACGAGCAGTACTTC.

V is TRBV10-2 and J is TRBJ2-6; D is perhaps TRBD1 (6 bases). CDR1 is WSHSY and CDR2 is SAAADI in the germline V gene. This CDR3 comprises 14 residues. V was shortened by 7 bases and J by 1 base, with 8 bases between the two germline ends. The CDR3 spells CASIQGSGANVLTF. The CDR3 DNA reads TGCGCCAGCATTCAGGGGTCTGGGGCCAACGTCCTGACTTTC.

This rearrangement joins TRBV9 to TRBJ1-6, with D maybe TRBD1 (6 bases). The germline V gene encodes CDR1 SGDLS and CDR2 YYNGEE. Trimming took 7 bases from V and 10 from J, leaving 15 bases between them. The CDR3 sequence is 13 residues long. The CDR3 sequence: CASSDRLRSPLHF. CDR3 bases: TGTGCCAGCTCAGACAGGTTAAGATCACCCCTCCACTTT.

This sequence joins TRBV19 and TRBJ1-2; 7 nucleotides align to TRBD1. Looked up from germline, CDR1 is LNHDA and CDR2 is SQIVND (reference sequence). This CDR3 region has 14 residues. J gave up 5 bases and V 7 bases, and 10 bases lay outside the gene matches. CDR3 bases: TGTGCCAGTACTTGGACAGGAGGAGTTTATGGCTACACCTTC. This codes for CASTWTGGVYGYTF.

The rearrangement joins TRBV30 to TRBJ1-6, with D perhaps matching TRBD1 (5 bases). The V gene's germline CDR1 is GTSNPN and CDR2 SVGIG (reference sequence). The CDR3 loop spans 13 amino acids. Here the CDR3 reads CALERGYNSPLHF. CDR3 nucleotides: TGTGCTCTGGAAAGGGGTTATAATTCACCCCTCCACTTT.

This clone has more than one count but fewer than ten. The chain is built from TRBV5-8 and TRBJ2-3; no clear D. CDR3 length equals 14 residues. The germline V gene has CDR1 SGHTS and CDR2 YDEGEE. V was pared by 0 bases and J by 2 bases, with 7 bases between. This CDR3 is CASSLDRATDTQYF. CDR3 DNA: TGTGCCAGCAGCTTGGACCGGGCCACAGATACGCAGTATTTT.

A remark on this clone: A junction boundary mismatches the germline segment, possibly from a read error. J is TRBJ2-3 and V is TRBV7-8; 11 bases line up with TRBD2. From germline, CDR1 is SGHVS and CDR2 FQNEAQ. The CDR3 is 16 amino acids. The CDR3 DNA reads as TGTGCCAGCAGGATCCTTAGCGGGGGGGCCACAGATGCGCAGTATTTT. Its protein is CASRILSGGATDAQYF.

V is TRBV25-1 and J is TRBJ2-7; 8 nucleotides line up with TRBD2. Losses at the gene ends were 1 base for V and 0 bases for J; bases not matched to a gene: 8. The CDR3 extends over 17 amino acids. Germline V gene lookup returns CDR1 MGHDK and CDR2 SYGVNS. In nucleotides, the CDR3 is TGTGCCAGCAGTGAATCAATTGGCGGGGGGTCCTCCTACGAGCAGTACTTC. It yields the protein CASSESIGGGSSYEQYF.

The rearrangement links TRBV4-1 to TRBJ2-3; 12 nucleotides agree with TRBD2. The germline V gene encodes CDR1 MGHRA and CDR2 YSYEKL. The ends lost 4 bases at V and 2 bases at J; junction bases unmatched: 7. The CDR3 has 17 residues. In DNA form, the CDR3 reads TGCGCCAGCAGCCCTCAAGGACTAGCGGGGATCACAGATACGCAGTATTTT. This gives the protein CASSPQGLAGITDTQYF.

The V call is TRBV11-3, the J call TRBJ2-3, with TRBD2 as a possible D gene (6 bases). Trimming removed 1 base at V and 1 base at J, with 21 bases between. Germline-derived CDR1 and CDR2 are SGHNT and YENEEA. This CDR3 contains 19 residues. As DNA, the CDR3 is TGTGCCAGCAGCTTAGGTCGGTCTAGCGCTAAGATTGGCACAGATACGCAGTATTTT. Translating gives CASSLGRSSAKIGTDTQYF.

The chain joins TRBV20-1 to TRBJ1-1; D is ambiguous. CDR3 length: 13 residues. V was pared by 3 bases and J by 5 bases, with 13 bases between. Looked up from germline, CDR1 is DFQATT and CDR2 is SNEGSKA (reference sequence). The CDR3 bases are TGCAGTGCTAGTTCCGGCCAGAAGACTGAAGCTTTCTTT. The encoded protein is CSASSGQKTEAFF.

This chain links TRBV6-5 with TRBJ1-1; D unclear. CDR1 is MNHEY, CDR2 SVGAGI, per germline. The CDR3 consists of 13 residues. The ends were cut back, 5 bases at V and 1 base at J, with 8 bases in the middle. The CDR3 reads CASSQLANTEAFF. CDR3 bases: TGTGCCAGCAGTCAGTTGGCGAACACTGAAGCTTTCTTT.

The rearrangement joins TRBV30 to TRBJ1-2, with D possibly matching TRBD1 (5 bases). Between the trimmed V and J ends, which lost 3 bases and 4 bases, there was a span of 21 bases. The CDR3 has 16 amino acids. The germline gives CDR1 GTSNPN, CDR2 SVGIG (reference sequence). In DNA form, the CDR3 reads TGTGCCTGGAGGGCCGATTACGGGGGTACGGTCTATGGCTACACCTTC. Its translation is CAWRADYGGTVYGYTF.

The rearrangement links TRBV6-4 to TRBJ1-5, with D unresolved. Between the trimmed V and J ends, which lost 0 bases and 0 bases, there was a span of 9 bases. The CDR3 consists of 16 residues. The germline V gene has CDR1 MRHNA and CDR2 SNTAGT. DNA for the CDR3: TGTGCCAGCAGTGACTCCCGGGGTGATAGCAATCAGCCCCAGCATTTT. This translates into CASSDSRGDSNQPQHF.

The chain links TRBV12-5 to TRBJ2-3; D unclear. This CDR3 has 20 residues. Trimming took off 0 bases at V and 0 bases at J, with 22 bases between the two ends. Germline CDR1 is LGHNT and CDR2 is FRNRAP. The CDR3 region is CASGLVTGWAGPSSTDTQYF. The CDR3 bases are TGTGCTAGTGGTTTGGTAACGGGCTGGGCCGGGCCCTCTAGCACAGATACGCAGTATTTT.

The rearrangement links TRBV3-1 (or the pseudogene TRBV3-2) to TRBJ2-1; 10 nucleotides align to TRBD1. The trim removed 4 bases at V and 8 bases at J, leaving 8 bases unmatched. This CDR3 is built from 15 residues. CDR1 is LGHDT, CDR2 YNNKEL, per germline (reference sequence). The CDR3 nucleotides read TGTGCCAGCAGCCCACGGACAGGGGGGATCGATGAGCAGTTCTTC. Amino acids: CASSPRTGGIDEQFF.

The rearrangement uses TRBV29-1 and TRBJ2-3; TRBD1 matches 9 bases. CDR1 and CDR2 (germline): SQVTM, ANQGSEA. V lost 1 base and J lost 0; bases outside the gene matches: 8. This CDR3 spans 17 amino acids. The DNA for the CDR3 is TGCAGCGTTGAAGCAGGGACAGGGATTACTAGCACAGATACGCAGTATTTT. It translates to CSVEAGTGITSTDTQYF.

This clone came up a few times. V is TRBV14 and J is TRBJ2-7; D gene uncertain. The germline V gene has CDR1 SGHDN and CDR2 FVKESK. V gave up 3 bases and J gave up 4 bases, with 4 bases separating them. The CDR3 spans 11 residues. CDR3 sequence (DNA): TGTGCCAGCAGCCAGGGGTACGAGCAGTACTTC. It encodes CASSQGYEQYF.

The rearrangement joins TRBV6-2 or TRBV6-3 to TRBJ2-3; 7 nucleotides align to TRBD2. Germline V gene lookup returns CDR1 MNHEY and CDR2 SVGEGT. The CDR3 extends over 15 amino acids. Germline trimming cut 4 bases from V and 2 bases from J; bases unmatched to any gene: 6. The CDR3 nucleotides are TGTGCCAGCAGTTTCGGGACTATTAACACAGATACGCAGTATTTT. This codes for CASSFGTINTDTQYF.

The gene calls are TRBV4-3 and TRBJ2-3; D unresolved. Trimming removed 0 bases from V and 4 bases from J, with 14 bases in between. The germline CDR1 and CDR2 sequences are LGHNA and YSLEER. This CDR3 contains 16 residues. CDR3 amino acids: CASSQDVFEIADTQYF. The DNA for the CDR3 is TGCGCCAGCAGCCAAGATGTCTTCGAGATCGCAGATACGCAGTATTTT.

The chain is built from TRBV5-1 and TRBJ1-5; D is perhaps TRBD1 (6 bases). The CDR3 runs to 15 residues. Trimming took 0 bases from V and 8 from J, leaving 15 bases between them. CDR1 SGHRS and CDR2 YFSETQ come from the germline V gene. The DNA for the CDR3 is TGCGCCAGCAGCTTGGTTGGAGCCCCAGGGGAGCCCCAGCATTTT. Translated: CASSLVGAPGEPQHF.

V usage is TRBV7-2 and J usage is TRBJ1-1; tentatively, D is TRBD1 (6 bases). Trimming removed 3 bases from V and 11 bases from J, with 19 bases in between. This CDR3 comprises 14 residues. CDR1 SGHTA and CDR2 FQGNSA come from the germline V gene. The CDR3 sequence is CASSFWGADWVAFF. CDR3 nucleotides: TGTGCCAGCAGCTTCTGGGGGGCGGATTGGGTGGCTTTCTTT.

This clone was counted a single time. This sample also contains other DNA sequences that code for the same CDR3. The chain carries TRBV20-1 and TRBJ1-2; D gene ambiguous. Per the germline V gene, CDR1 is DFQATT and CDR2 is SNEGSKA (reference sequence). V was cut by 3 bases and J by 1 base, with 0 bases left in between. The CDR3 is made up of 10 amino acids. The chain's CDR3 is CSASNYGYTF. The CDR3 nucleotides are TGCAGTGCTAGTAACTATGGCTACACCTTC.

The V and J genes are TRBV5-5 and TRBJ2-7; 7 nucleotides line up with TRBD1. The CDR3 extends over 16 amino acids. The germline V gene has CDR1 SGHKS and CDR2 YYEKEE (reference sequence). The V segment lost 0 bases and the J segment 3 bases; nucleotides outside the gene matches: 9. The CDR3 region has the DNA TGTGCCAGCAGCTTGGTAAAAGGGACAGTCTTCTACGAGCAGTACTTC. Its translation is CASSLVKGTVFYEQYF.

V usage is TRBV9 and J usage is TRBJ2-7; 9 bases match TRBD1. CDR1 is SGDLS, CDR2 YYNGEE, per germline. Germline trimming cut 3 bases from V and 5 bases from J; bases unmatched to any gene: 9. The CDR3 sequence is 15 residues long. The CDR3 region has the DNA TGTGCCAGCAGCGGATACAGGGGGCGCTCGGACGAGCAGTACTTC. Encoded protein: CASSGYRGRSDEQYF.